The clone carrying this T cell receptor (beta chain) was detected only once. This entry belongs to a study of T cell responses to AZD1222 COVID-19 vaccine. The protocol was immunoSEQ multiplex PCR, while the TCRdb copy is restricted to in-frame clones and leaves out a portion. Found here are some 180,000 clones, almost 95% of them singletons; the top ten hold over 9.5%. The CDR3 is 15 residues long. The germline V gene encodes CDR1 SGHTA and CDR2 FQGNSA. V lost 1 base and J lost 5, with 11 bases in between. The sequences come from peripheral blood, collected on day 0 of AZD1222 vaccination. The chain links TRBV7-2 to TRBJ2-2; D possibly corresponds to TRBD1 (5 bases). The clonotype was recovered from an adult in good health. The CDR3 protein is CASSLVRVETGELFF. The CDR3 DNA reads as TGTGCCAGCAGCTTAGTCAGGGTGGAGACCGGGGAGCTGTTTTTT.